A selection of T cell receptor beta chains follows, all from one sample in a study of OX40 agonist ivuxolimab in advanced cancers. Data came from immunoSEQ multiplex PCR; TCRdb stores just in-frame clones and leaves some out. This sample has about 81,000 clones, with just over 90% found just once. Material: CD4+ or CD8+ T cells sorted from blood, obtained in a trial of the OX40 agonist ivuxolimab. These receptors all stem from an adult with an advanced solid tumor such as melanoma, head and neck, liver or kidney cancer. Both conserved end residues are part of each CDR3. The order of the fields is CDR3 DNA, CDR3 protein, D gene, clone size, V gene, J gene. D genes are given only for firm matches. Clone sizes are given selectively: once, few, many, or a class where the clone is expanded.

CDR3nt: TGCGCCAGCAGCCACCCGGGCCAGGCCCCCTACGAGCAGTACTTC; CDR3aa: CASSHPGQAPYEQYF; d_gene: .; abundance: .; v_gene: TRBV5-1; j_gene: TRBJ2-7
CDR3nt: TGCGCCAGCAGCCAAGATGATCGAGCGGGAGCAGGCGAGCAGTACTTC; CDR3aa: CASSQDDRAGAGEQYF; d_gene: TRBD2; abundance: .; v_gene: TRBV4-3; j_gene: TRBJ2-7
CDR3nt: TGTGCCAGCAGTCTCTACCGACAGGGCGACTATGGCTACACCTTC; CDR3aa: CASSLYRQGDYGYTF; d_gene: TRBD1; abundance: .; v_gene: TRBV28; j_gene: TRBJ1-2
CDR3nt: TGTGCCAGCAGCTTGGTTGGTGGCATGGAGGGTTTT; CDR3aa: CASSLVGGMEGF; d_gene: .; abundance: .; v_gene: TRBV5-4; j_gene: TRBJ1-3
CDR3nt: TGTGCCAGCAGCTTAAGCCCCTTGGGGGAGGGCCGGTACGAGCAGTACTTC; CDR3aa: CASSLSPLGEGRYEQYF; d_gene: TRBD2; abundance: .; v_gene: TRBV13; j_gene: TRBJ2-7
CDR3nt: TGTGCCAGTAGTAACTGGGGAGGGGACCAGTACTTC; CDR3aa: CASSNWGGDQYF; d_gene: TRBD2; abundance: once; v_gene: TRBV19; j_gene: TRBJ2-5
CDR3nt: TGTGCCAGCAGCAATAGCGGGACGGCCCGAGAGACCCAGTACTTC; CDR3aa: CASSNSGTARETQYF; d_gene: TRBD2; abundance: .; v_gene: TRBV11-2; j_gene: TRBJ2-5
CDR3nt: TGTGCCAGCAGCGCCCCGGGCGGATTGAACACTGAAGCTTTCTTT; CDR3aa: CASSAPGGLNTEAFF; d_gene: .; abundance: .; v_gene: TRBV7-6; j_gene: TRBJ1-1
CDR3nt: TGTGCCAGCAGCGACTTCAATGAGCAGTTCTTC; CDR3aa: CASSDFNEQFF; d_gene: .; abundance: .; v_gene: TRBV5-6; j_gene: TRBJ2-1
CDR3nt: TGTGCCAGCAGCTGGGGACTAGCGGGAGGATCCTACAATGAGCAGTTCTTC; CDR3aa: CASSWGLAGGSYNEQFF; d_gene: TRBD2; abundance: .; v_gene: TRBV7-2; j_gene: TRBJ2-1
CDR3nt: TGTGCCAGCAGTTCGGGACAGGGGGCTTACACTAGCACAGATACGCAGTATTTT; CDR3aa: CASSSGQGAYTSTDTQYF; d_gene: TRBD1; abundance: .; v_gene: TRBV28; j_gene: TRBJ2-3
CDR3nt: TGTGCCAGCAGCCCAAGACAGGGTACGGTAGCCACTGAAGCTTTCTTT; CDR3aa: CASSPRQGTVATEAFF; d_gene: TRBD1; abundance: once; v_gene: TRBV7-9; j_gene: TRBJ1-1
CDR3nt: TGTGCCAGCAGCGCCGCTGAGCTAGCCATCACCGGGGAGCTGTTTTTT; CDR3aa: CASSAAELAITGELFF; d_gene: .; abundance: .; v_gene: TRBV7-9; j_gene: TRBJ2-2
CDR3nt: TGTGCCAGCAGTTCATCCACCAGGGTTGAAGAGACCCAGTACTTC; CDR3aa: CASSSSTRVEETQYF; d_gene: .; abundance: .; v_gene: TRBV27; j_gene: TRBJ2-5
CDR3nt: TGCGCCAGCAGCCAAGGGACTAGCGGGGTTGAGAGGGGAGAGACCCAGTACTTC; CDR3aa: CASSQGTSGVERGETQYF; d_gene: TRBD2; abundance: .; v_gene: TRBV4-3; j_gene: TRBJ2-5
CDR3nt: TGCGCCAGCAGCCAAGATAGGGCAACTCGAAATGAGCAGTTCTTC; CDR3aa: CASSQDRATRNEQFF; d_gene: .; abundance: .; v_gene: TRBV4-3; j_gene: TRBJ2-1